These T cell receptor beta chains were read from a single sample in a study of blood T cell repertoires in COVID-19. Method: immunoSEQ multiplex PCR; TCRdb's copy keeps in-frame clones and lacks some. Here the sample spans about 170,000 clones, 80% to 90% being singletons. Sequenced material: peripheral blood. The receptor source for this set is a woman at least 80 years old with acute or convalescent COVID-19. Each CDR3 is given with its conserved first and last residue. D genes are given only for firm matches. Clone sizes are given selectively: once, few, many, or a class where the clone is expanded.

-,TRBV5-6,TRBJ2-2,-,CASSLLSSRVNTGELFF,TGTGCCAGCAGCTTGCTCTCGTCCAGGGTGAACACCGGGGAGCTGTTTTTT
-,TRBV9,TRBJ1-3,-,CASSGTNSGNTIYF,TGTGCCAGCTCCGGGACAAACTCTGGAAACACCATATATTTT
-,TRBV19,TRBJ1-6,TRBD1,CASSEQGSYNSPLHF,TGTGCCAGTAGTGAACAGGGGTCCTATAATTCACCCCTCCACTTT
-,TRBV5-4,TRBJ1-1,TRBD1,CASRTMGQMNTEAFF,TGTGCCAGCAGAACAATGGGACAGATGAACACTGAAGCTTTCTTT
-,TRBV30,TRBJ2-7,TRBD1,CASSGTGVHEQYF,TGTGCCTCCTCCGGGACAGGGGTTCACGAGCAGTACTTC
-,TRBV5-6,TRBJ1-5,-,CASSLSQGYQPQHF,TGTGCCAGCAGCTTGTCCCAGGGGTACCAGCCCCAGCATTTT
-,TRBV5-1,TRBJ2-1,TRBD2,CASSSQTSVYEQFF,TGCGCCAGCAGCTCCCAGACTAGCGTGTATGAGCAGTTCTTC
once,TRBV3-1/TRBV3-2,TRBJ1-3,-,CASSQDLRSGNTIYF,TGTGCCAGCAGCCAAGATTTGCGCTCTGGAAACACCATATATTTT
-,TRBV5-8,TRBJ1-5,-,CASSFRLRASHQPQHF,TGTGCCAGCAGCTTCCGTCTCAGGGCATCCCATCAGCCCCAGCATTTT
-,TRBV7-2,TRBJ2-3,TRBD1,CASSSRTGDADTQYF,TGTGCCAGCAGCTCAAGGACAGGGGACGCAGATACGCAGTATTTT
-,TRBV28,TRBJ1-1,TRBD1,CASSLNHGQGLNTEAFF,TGTGCCAGCAGTTTAAACCACGGACAGGGGCTGAACACTGAAGCTTTCTTT
-,TRBV5-4,TRBJ2-7,TRBD2,CASSSRTSGSYEQYF,TGTGCCAGCAGCTCCCGGACTAGCGGCTCCTACGAGCAGTACTTC
-,TRBV14,TRBJ1-2,TRBD1,CASSQVSLLCGDRGVGGYTF,TGTGCCAGCAGCCAAGTGAGTCTTCTCTGCGGGGACAGGGGAGTGGGTGGCTACACCTTC
-,TRBV27,TRBJ2-7,TRBD2,CASSPAGLAGEQYF,TGTGCCAGCAGTCCTGCGGGACTAGCGGGTGAGCAGTACTTC
-,TRBV29-1,TRBJ2-3,-,CSVELGSGDTQYF,TGCAGCGTTGAATTAGGGTCAGGGGATACGCAGTATTTT
-,TRBV24-1,TRBJ2-1,TRBD2,CATSEGGLAGSSDEQFF,TGTGCCACCAGTGAGGGGGGACTAGCGGGGTCGTCGGATGAGCAGTTCTTC
-,TRBV30,TRBJ1-1,TRBD1,CAWRPRGRGTEAFF,TGTGCCTGGAGACCCAGGGGGCGCGGAACTGAAGCTTTCTTT
-,TRBV29-1,TRBJ2-1,TRBD2,CSVEGGAGAYNEQFF,TGCAGCGTTGAAGGGGGAGCGGGAGCCTACAATGAGCAGTTCTTC
-,TRBV25-1,TRBJ1-6,-,CASRTGQSPLHF,TGTGCCAGCAGGACAGGTCAATCACCCCTCCACTTT
-,TRBV27,TRBJ2-2,-,CASSFGGAAGELFF,TGTGCCAGCAGTTTCGGCGGGGCTGCCGGGGAGCTGTTTTTT
-,TRBV28,TRBJ2-7,-,CASTPWSRPYEQYF,TGTGCCAGCACCCCGTGGAGTCGCCCCTACGAGCAGTACTTC
few,TRBV27,TRBJ2-2,TRBD1,CASSMTGTGGKGGELFF,TGTGCCAGCAGTATGACCGGGACAGGGGGTAAGGGCGGGGAGCTGTTTTTT
-,TRBV30,TRBJ2-1,-,CAWSPLNGIYEQFF,TGTGCCTGGAGCCCACTGAACGGGATTTATGAGCAGTTCTTC
once,TRBV11-2,TRBJ2-6,-,CASSLWRGRVLTF,TGTGCCAGCAGCCTTTGGAGGGGTAGGGTCCTGACTTTC
-,TRBV27,TRBJ1-5,-,CASSLYYQPQHF,TGTGCCAGCAGTTTATACTATCAGCCCCAGCATTTT
-,TRBV6-5,TRBJ2-5,-,CASKTGETQYF,TGTGCCAGCAAAACGGGGGAGACCCAGTACTTC
once,TRBV2,TRBJ1-2,TRBD1,CASSEMGQGVYGYTF,TGTGCCAGCAGTGAAATGGGACAGGGAGTCTATGGCTACACCTTC
-,TRBV30,TRBJ2-5,TRBD1,CAWRGQGETQYF,TGTGCCTGGAGAGGACAGGGTGAGACCCAGTACTTC
-,TRBV2,TRBJ1-4,-,CASSREELFF,TGTGCCAGCAGTCGCGAGGAACTGTTTTTT
-,TRBV5-5,TRBJ2-7,-,CASSPLASSVEQYF,TGTGCCAGCAGCCCTCTAGCCTCTAGCGTGGAGCAGTACTTC
-,TRBV10-3,TRBJ1-4,-,CAVGPGGAGTPATNEKLFF,TGTGCCGTAGGTCCCGGGGGGGCAGGGACGCCTGCAACTAATGAAAAACTGTTTTTT
-,TRBV20-1,TRBJ2-7,TRBD1,CSASTGDEQYF,TGCAGTGCTAGTACAGGGGACGAGCAGTACTTC
few,TRBV7-2,TRBJ2-1,TRBD1,CASSLRGPINEQFF,TGTGCCAGCAGCTTAAGGGGGCCGATTAATGAGCAGTTCTTC
-,TRBV9,TRBJ1-4,-,CASSVDTSTNEKLFF,TGTGCCAGCAGCGTAGACACGTCAACTAATGAAAAACTGTTTTTT
-,TRBV9,TRBJ1-6,-,CASSASDSLSSYNSPLHF,TGTGCCAGCAGCGCCTCTGACAGTCTTAGCTCCTATAATTCACCCCTCCACTTT
-,TRBV5-6,TRBJ2-7,TRBD2,CASSLSGLAYEQYF,TGTGCCAGCAGCTTGAGTGGACTAGCGTACGAGCAGTACTTC
-,TRBV29-1,TRBJ2-1,-,CSVGLVNNEQFF,TGCAGCGTTGGTCTAGTTAACAATGAGCAGTTCTTC
-,TRBV2,TRBJ2-1,TRBD2,CASSSGLAGANEQFF,TGTGCCAGCAGCTCAGGACTAGCAGGCGCCAATGAGCAGTTCTTC
-,TRBV7-9,TRBJ2-5,TRBD2,CASSLFLGGSYETQYF,TGTGCCAGCAGCTTATTCCTCGGCGGGAGTTATGAGACCCAGTACTTC
many,TRBV30,TRBJ1-1,-,CAWNPFGGDLFGGNTEAFF,TGTGCCTGGAACCCCTTCGGGGGTGATCTCTTCGGTGGAAACACTGAAGCTTTCTTT
-,TRBV6-4,TRBJ2-1,-,CASSKTSVRFVSASYNEQFF,TGTGCCAGCAGCAAGACGAGCGTCCGATTTGTCTCGGCCTCCTACAATGAGCAGTTCTTC
-,TRBV10-3,TRBJ2-7,TRBD2,CAISESAGGPYEQYF,TGTGCCATCAGTGAGTCAGCGGGAGGGCCCTACGAGCAGTACTTC
-,TRBV6-5,TRBJ1-6,-,CASSYGDSNSPLHF,TGTGCCAGCAGTTACGGTGACAGTAATTCACCCCTCCACTTT
-,TRBV21-1,TRBJ2-3,-,CASRFSPGNTSTDTQYF,TGTGCCAGCAGATTTTCTCCGGGGAATACTAGCACAGATACGCAGTATTTT
-,TRBV4-3,TRBJ1-2,-,CASSHAEANVYGYTF,TGCGCCAGCAGCCATGCTGAGGCAAACGTCTATGGCTACACCTTC
-,TRBV29-1,TRBJ2-5,TRBD2,CSVPTAGGSETQYF,TGCAGCGTCCCTACAGCGGGGGGGAGTGAGACCCAGTACTTC
-,TRBV20-1,TRBJ1-2,-,CSASHGRGRGYTF,TGCAGTGCTAGTCACGGGCGGGGGAGGGGCTACACCTTC
-,TRBV2,TRBJ1-6,TRBD1,CASITDRGNNSPLHF,TGTGCCAGCATTACGGACAGGGGGAATAATTCACCCCTCCACTTT
once,TRBV5-1,TRBJ1-2,TRBD1,CASSFYEQGANYGYTF,TGCGCCAGCAGCTTCTACGAACAGGGGGCGAACTATGGCTACACCTTC
-,TRBV6-1,TRBJ1-5,-,CASNKGRDGEGPQHF,TGTGCCAGCAATAAAGGCCGGGACGGGGAGGGGCCCCAGCATTTT
-,TRBV6-5,TRBJ2-1,TRBD2,CASRPTGGPYNEQFF,TGTGCCAGCAGGCCCACGGGGGGTCCCTACAATGAGCAGTTCTTC
once,TRBV5-6,TRBJ2-7,TRBD1,CASSRDRGYEQYF,TGTGCCAGCAGCAGGGACAGGGGCTACGAGCAGTACTTC
-,TRBV18,TRBJ1-1,-,CASSPLTTANTEAFF,TGTGCCAGCTCACCCCTTACGACAGCGAACACTGAAGCTTTCTTT
-,TRBV12-3/TRBV12-4,TRBJ2-7,-,CASTTTTVYEQYF,TGTGCCAGCACCACCACGACTGTTTACGAGCAGTACTTC